This T cell receptor (beta chain) appears in the sequencing data of a study of metastatic and nonmetastatic thyroid tumors. V lost 0 bases to trimming and J lost 1 base, with 7 bases between them. The CDR3 runs 16 residues. Germline CDR1 is LNHDA and CDR2 is SQIVND (reference sequence). The table lists this clone with many counts. As processed by the authors: A distant-metastasis classifier for papillary thyroid cancer was built using CDR3 differences across clinicopathological groups. TCRdb reanalyzed the PCR reads with MiXCR. The V and J calls and clone size are TCRdb's, not the authors'. The data show more than 90,000 clones, with roughly 13% seen just once and approximately 10% held by the top ten. No patient had received any treatment before thyroid surgery.

The chain is built from TRBV19 and TRBJ2-6; D call uncertain. The TCR was taken from a female donor with papillary thyroid cancer or a benign thyroid nodule (not recorded which). Some clones in this sample may be carry-over from other donors' samples. Sequenced: blood. CDR3 coding DNA: TGTGCCAGTAGTATAGATATGGGGTCTGGGGCCAACGTCCTGACTTTC. This encodes CASSIDMGSGANVLTF. Using reference TRBV19 and TRBJ2-6 for the parts outside the CDR3, the full variable domain is DGGITQSPKYLFRKEGQNVTLSCEQNLNHDAMYWYRQDPGQGLRLIYYSQIVNDFQKGDIAEGYSVSREKKESFPLTVTSAQKNPTAFYLCASSIDMGSGANVLTFGAGSRLTVL.